What follows is one TCR beta chain and its context. Assay: immunoSEQ multiplex PCR; the TCRdb copy retains only in-frame clones and omits some. Of 200,000 or so clones in the sample, 70% to 90% were seen once. This entry belongs to a study of blood T cell repertoires in COVID-19. Across the whole study: Sources were T cells, B-cell-depleted T cells, or PBMCs; the material itself was cDNA or gDNA.

From germline, CDR1 is SGHRS and CDR2 YFSETQ. V lost 4 bases to trimming and J lost 4 bases; unmatched junction nucleotides: 9. The CDR3 extends over 15 amino acids. The sequence came from a human donor with active or convalescent COVID-19. The donor label of this sample is uncertain. The rearrangement joins TRBV5-1 to TRBJ2-5; 8 nucleotides align to TRBD1. Sequencing was performed on peripheral blood. Here the CDR3 DNA reads TGCGCCAGCAGCCTCGGACAGGGAGTGGTAGAGACCCAGTACTTC. Protein product: CASSLGQGVVETQYF. The full variable domain, completed using reference TRBV5-1 and TRBJ2-5, is KAGVTQTPRYLIKTRGQQVTLSCSPISGHRSVSWYQQTPGQGLQFLFEYFSETQRNKGNFPGRFSGRQFSNSRSEMNVSTLELGDSALYLCASSLGQGVVETQYFGPGTRLLVL.